This T cell receptor (beta chain) was sequenced for a study of CD8 T cells in ankylosing spondylitis. Findings of the study overall: According to the report, clones linked to the disease were significantly enriched in matched synovial fluid samples taken from ankylosing spondylitis patients. Past studies reported some motif variants in reactive arthritis synovial fluid and blood. Characteristic of ankylosing spondylitis blood, it appeared, was a TCR beta motif comprising several highly homologous variants.

This clonotype was detected many times. What it binds is not known. TCR beta libraries were made by quantitative 5'-RACE with molecular barcodes. TCRdb re-analysed the 5' RACE reads in MiXCR, keeping a single row per CDR3 protein. Here the sample spans some 250,000 distinct CDR3 sequences, approximately 9% being singletons. The CDR3 is made up of 15 amino acids. Trimming cost V 5 bases and J 1 base, with 14 bases left between them. V usage is TRBV12-3 or TRBV12-4 and J usage is TRBJ1-1; unclear D gene. The sequenced material came from blood, either unsorted or a sorted T cell fraction (not recorded which). The sequence came from a male donor with ankylosing spondylitis or in good health (not recorded which). The chain's CDR3 is CASSHHRATNTEAFF. The CDR3 region has the DNA TGTGCCAGCAGTCACCATAGGGCGACGAACACTGAAGCTTTCTTT.